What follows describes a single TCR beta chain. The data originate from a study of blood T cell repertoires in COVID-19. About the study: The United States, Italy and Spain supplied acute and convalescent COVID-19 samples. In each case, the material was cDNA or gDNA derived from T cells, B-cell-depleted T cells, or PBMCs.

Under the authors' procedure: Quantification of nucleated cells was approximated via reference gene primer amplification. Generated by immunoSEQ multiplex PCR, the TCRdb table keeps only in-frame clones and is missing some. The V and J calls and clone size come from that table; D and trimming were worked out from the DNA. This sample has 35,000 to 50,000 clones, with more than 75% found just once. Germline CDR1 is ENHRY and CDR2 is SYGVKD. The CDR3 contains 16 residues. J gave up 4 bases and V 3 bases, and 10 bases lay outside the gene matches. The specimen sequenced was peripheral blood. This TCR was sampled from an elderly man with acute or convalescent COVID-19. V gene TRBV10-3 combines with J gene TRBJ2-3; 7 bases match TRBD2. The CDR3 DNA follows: TGTGCCATCAGTGACGTCGGGGTTGCGGGAGCAGATACGCAGTATTTT. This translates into CAISDVGVAGADTQYF.